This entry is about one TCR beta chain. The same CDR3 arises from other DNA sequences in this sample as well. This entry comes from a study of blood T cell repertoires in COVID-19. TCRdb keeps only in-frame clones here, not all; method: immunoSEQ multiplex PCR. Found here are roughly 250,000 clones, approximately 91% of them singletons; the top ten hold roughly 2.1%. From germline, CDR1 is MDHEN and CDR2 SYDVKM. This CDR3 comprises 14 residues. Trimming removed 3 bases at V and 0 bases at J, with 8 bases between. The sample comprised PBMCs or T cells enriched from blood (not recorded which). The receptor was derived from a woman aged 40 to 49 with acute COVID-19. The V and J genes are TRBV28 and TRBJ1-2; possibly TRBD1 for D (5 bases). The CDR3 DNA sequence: TGTGCCAGCAGTTTTTCGACAGCTAACTATGGCTACACCTTC. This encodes CASSFSTANYGYTF.